This T cell receptor (beta chain) was documented in a study of neoadjuvant nivolumab and ipilimumab in lung cancer. Whole-study context: Nivolumab 3 mg/kg was given days 1, 15 and 29, plus ipilimumab 1 mg/kg day 1 in combination. Study-level results: Resected-tumor TCR richness correlated positively with pretherapy blood richness. Pathologic regression was not significantly tied to TCR clonality.

The method was immunoSEQ multiplex PCR; TCRdb's version includes in-frame clones alone and lacks a portion of them. The top ten clones hold approximately 8.4% of a sample with more than 20,000 clones, approximately 78% of them seen once. This clone was detected only a few times. As yet, its antigen is unknown. The CDR3 consists of 17 residues. From germline, CDR1 is MNHEY and CDR2 SMNVEV (reference sequence). With 4 bases clipped from V and 4 bases from J, the junction kept 12 bases outside the gene matches. The source of this sequence is an adult with non-small cell lung cancer. This chain joins TRBV27 and TRBJ1-4, with TRBD1 matching 7 bases. This material consisted of tumor tissue, taken after neoadjuvant nivolumab, alone or with ipilimumab, at or shortly before surgery. The CDR3 nucleotides are TGTGCCAGCAGTTGGTCCCAACTCGGACAGGATAATGAAAAACTGTTTTTT. Translated, it gives CASSWSQLGQDNEKLFF.